This T cell receptor beta chain stems from a study of regulatory T cells in long-lasting Graves disease. This CDR3 spans 14 amino acids. Germline V lookup: CDR1 MNHNS, CDR2 SASEGT. V gave up 5 bases and J gave up 4 bases, with 9 bases separating them. This sample's time point: newly diagnosed GD, antithyroid drugs for less than 3 months. Making the TCR library involved RNA that had been extracted from PBMCs. The TCR beta library used iRepertoire HTBI primers with Arm-PCR amplification of CDR3. TCRdb called the multiplex PCR reads again in MiXCR, with one record for every CDR3 protein. The data hold 200,000 to 250,000 distinct CDR3 sequences, with 20% to 25% observed a single time.

This chain joins TRBV6-1 and TRBJ2-6, with unresolved D. This TCR came from a female donor with Graves disease. Sequencing used peripheral blood mononuclear cells (PBMCs), obtained at new diagnosis, from a patient treated with antithyroid drugs. CDR3 region: CASSPNLGANVLTF. In DNA, the CDR3 is TGTGCCAGCAGTCCAAATCTAGGGGCCAACGTCCTGACTTTC.